This T cell receptor (beta chain) was observed in a study of a mutant IDH1 vaccine in newly diagnosed glioma. A word on this clone: Its antigen remains unidentified.

This CDR3 spans 17 amino acids. Germline-derived CDR1 and CDR2 are SEHNR and FQNEAQ (reference sequence). With V trimmed by 5 bases and J by 1 base, 12 bases remained unmatched. Regarding time point: week 23, last vaccination. Every vaccination contained 300 ug of the mutant IDH1 20-mer peptide and was paired with topical imiquimod. Sequencing was performed with immunoSEQ multiplex PCR; in TCRdb, only in-frame clones are kept and a portion is missing. The sample lists roughly 52,000 clones, 75% to 90% occurring once. The chain couples TRBV7-9 to TRBJ2-3; 7 bases map to TRBD1. Sequencing was performed on PBMCs, taken from a glioma patient whose treatment included an IDH1 peptide vaccine. The receptor was derived from a man between 35 and 55 years old with glioma. Written as DNA, the CDR3 is TGTGCCAGCAGCCCTGGAGCGACAGGGAGCCGCACAGATACGCAGTATTTT. This sequence encodes CASSPGATGSRTDTQYF.